The 8 T cell receptor beta chains given below trace back to one sample, sequenced in a study of T cells in women clearing cervical HPV infection. Sequencing used immunoSEQ multiplex PCR; TCRdb keeps in-frame clones, though not all of them. Its table lists tens of thousands of clones. Sequencing was carried out using blood buffy coat. The receptors come from a woman aged 18 to 75 with a cervical HPV16 infection that either progressed to CIN3+ or cleared (not recorded which).

To note about this clone: Sequencing ends 3 residues short of the CDR3 end; the germline J gene provides the rest. This chain links TRBV5-1 with TRBJ1-2, with D perhaps TRBD1 (5 bases). Germline CDR1 SGHRS, CDR2 YFSETQ. The CDR3 is 15 amino acids. The covered CDR3 bases are TGCGCCAGCAGCGGACTAGCGGGGGGTAGTGAGACC. This gives the protein CASSGLAGGSET. The complete CDR3 sequence is CASSGLAGGSETYTF.

Comment on this clone: The read falls 3 residues short of the CDR3 end, and the missing part is taken from the germline J gene. This chain links TRBV29-1 with TRBJ2-1; 9 nucleotides line up with TRBD1. The J segment lost 2 bases and the V segment lost 6 bases, leaving 8 bases of the junction unmatched. This CDR3 is built from 15 residues. Per the germline V gene, CDR1 is SQVTM and CDR2 is ANQGSEA. The CDR3 protein is CSVDIRDRAYNEQFF. CDR3 bases read: TGCAGCGTAGATATCCGGGACAGGGCCTACAATGAG.

Comment on this clone: With the read ending 3 residues before the CDR3 end, the germline J gene is used to fill in that end. This chain uses TRBV18 with TRBJ2-3; 10 nucleotides align to TRBD1. The CDR3 length is 14 residues. From germline, CDR1 is KGHSH and CDR2 LQKENI. Partial CDR3 DNA: TGTGCCAGCTCACCGCGGGACAGGGGAAAGACG. This codes for CASSPRDRGKT. The entire CDR3 sequence reads CASSPRDRGKTQYF.

Concerning this clone itself: The read finishes 3 residues shy of the CDR3 end, and the germline J gene is used to complete it. The chain is built from TRBV29-1 and TRBJ1-1; D unresolved. V shed 1 base and J shed 0 bases, with 6 bases lying between them. The germline V gene encodes CDR1 SQVTM and CDR2 ANQGSEA. This CDR3 contains 13 residues. This CDR3 is CSVEGRMNTEAFF. The covered CDR3 bases are TGCAGCGTTGAAGGCAGGATGAACACTGAA.

Remarks on this clone: Coverage ceases 3 residues before the CDR3 finishes, and the germline J gene fills in the end. This chain connects TRBV18 to TRBJ1-6, with unresolved D. This CDR3 contains 13 residues. V lost 5 bases to trimming and J lost 7 bases, with 9 bases between them. The V gene's germline CDR1 is KGHSH and CDR2 LQKENI. Here the CDR3 reads CASSTDPNSPLHF. CDR3 DNA (partial): TGTGCCAGCTCAACAGACCCAAATTCACCC.

As for this clone: The sequenced fragment ends 3 residues before the CDR3 boundary, so the rest is inferred from the germline J gene. The chain recombines TRBV5-1 with TRBJ1-1, with 10 bases aligning to TRBD1. The trim removed 10 bases at V and 4 bases at J, leaving 13 bases unmatched. The CDR3 totals 15 residues. Germline V lookup: CDR1 SGHRS, CDR2 YFSETQ. The sequenced CDR3 bases are TGCGCCGGCAACCTCGCCGGACAGGGGGTCACTGAA. Protein sequence: CAGNLAGQGVTE. The whole CDR3 sequence is CAGNLAGQGVTEAFF.

Notes on this clone: The sequence runs out 3 residues before the end of the CDR3; the remainder is reconstructed from the germline J gene. The gene calls are TRBV5-4 and TRBJ1-6; D is ambiguous. The germline V gene encodes CDR1 SGHNT and CDR2 YYREEE (reference sequence). The CDR3 contains 13 residues. Trimming took 1 base from V and 9 from J, leaving 8 bases between them. The CDR3 bases that were read are TGTGCCAGCAGCTTGTGGCGGTCTTCACCC. Translation: CASSLWRSSP. The entire CDR3 protein is CASSLWRSSPLHF. The whole variable domain, remainder taken from reference TRBV5-4 and TRBJ1-6, is ETGVTQSPTHLIKTRGQQVTLRCSSQSGHNTVSWYQQALGQGPQFIFQYYREEENGRGNFPPRFSGLQFPNYSSELNVNALELDDSALYLCASSLWRSSPLHFGNGTRLTVT.

Notes on this clone: The read gets to within 3 residues of the CDR3 end, and the germline J gene fills in the rest. The chain employs TRBV12-3 or TRBV12-4 and TRBJ2-7; 7 bases fit TRBD2. After removal of 2 bases from V and 0 bases from J, the junction contained 4 bases not matched to a gene. There are 15 residues in the CDR3. CDR3 sequence: CASSLWRGSSYEQYF. CDR3 DNA (partial): TGTGCCAGCAGTTTATGGCGGGGGAGCTCCTACGAG.